The 11 T cell receptor beta chains presented below share a single source sample, sequenced in a study of T cells in Graves' hyperthyroidism and ophthalmopathy. Authors of the study amplified TCR beta CDR3 regions from RNA transcripts. The TCR CDR3 was amplified in a first-round RT-PCR using the HTBI primer set. MiXCR, applied by TCRdb to the multiplex PCR reads, yields one record per CDR3 protein. This sample carries 600,000 or so distinct CDR3 sequences, 15% to 20% of them seen once, and the ten largest clones take 3.8%. Material: blood. The receptor source for this set is a woman aged 25 to 45 with Graves' hyperthyroidism.

This clonotype came up a few times. The chain carries TRBV20-1 and TRBJ2-5, with D possibly being TRBD1 (5 bases). V lost 6 bases and J 2 bases, leaving 19 bases between the germline ends. Germline-derived CDR1 and CDR2 are DFQATT and SNEGSKA (reference sequence). This CDR3 spans 15 amino acids. The CDR3 DNA reads as TGCAGTGCCCTAATACCGACAGCAGATCAAGAGACCCAGTACTTC. Its protein is CSALIPTADQETQYF.

This clonotype was counted ten times or more. The chain links TRBV6-5 to TRBJ1-2, with D possibly matching TRBD1 (5 bases). Germline V gene lookup returns CDR1 MNHEY and CDR2 SVGAGI. The CDR3 contains 13 residues. Deletions cut 0 bases from V and 7 bases from J, with 9 bases between. CDR3 in amino acids: CASSYSRQLGYTF. The CDR3 DNA sequence: TGTGCCAGCAGTTACTCAAGACAGCTTGGCTACACCTTC.

This clonotype was detected many times. The chain uses TRBV27 and TRBJ2-5; D unresolved. The germline V and J ends were trimmed by 5 bases and 3 bases, with 13 bases remaining between them. CDR3 length: 14 residues. Germline V lookup: CDR1 MNHEY, CDR2 SMNVEV (reference sequence). In DNA form, the CDR3 reads TGTGCCAGCAGTCCCGGACGGTTCGAAGAGACCCAGTACTTC. It translates to CASSPGRFEETQYF.

The gene calls are TRBV9 and TRBJ2-2; either TRBD1 or TRBD2 may fit D (5 bases each). Trimming took 0 bases from V and 6 from J, leaving 9 bases between them. The length of the CDR3 is 14 residues. Germline loops: CDR1 SGDLS, CDR2 YYNGEE. The CDR3 spells CASSVVGGSGELFF. The DNA for the CDR3 is TGTGCCAGCAGCGTAGTTGGGGGATCCGGGGAGCTGTTTTTT.

This clonotype was found many times. The gene calls are TRBV5-1 and TRBJ1-3; D call uncertain. Trimming cost V 0 bases and J 2 bases, with 3 bases left between them. The germline gives CDR1 SGHRS, CDR2 YFSETQ. The CDR3 covers 13 residues. The CDR3 region has the DNA TGCGCCAGCAGCTTGGGGCCTGGAAACACCATATATTTT. Translated: CASSLGPGNTIYF.

This clonotype was observed a handful of times. This chain's CDR3 is CASSLVGLVPDTQYF. Here the CDR3 DNA reads TGCGCCAGCAGCTTGGTGGGACTAGTGCCAGATACGCAGTATTTT. The chain is built from TRBV5-1 and TRBJ2-3; 8 bases are shared with TRBD2. The CDR3 contains 15 residues. The ends lost 0 bases at V and 4 bases at J; junction bases unmatched: 4. From germline, CDR1 is SGHRS and CDR2 YFSETQ. Combining the CDR3 with reference TRBV5-1 and TRBJ2-3 gives the whole variable domain KAGVTQTPRYLIKTRGQQVTLSCSPISGHRSVSWYQQTPGQGLQFLFEYFSETQRNKGNFPGRFSGRQFSNSRSEMNVSTLELGDSALYLCASSLVGLVPDTQYFGPGTRLTVL.

This clonotype was detected ten times or more. This chain uses TRBV28 with TRBJ2-7; tentative D call: TRBD2 (7 bases). This CDR3 is 17 amino acids long. Germline V gives CDR1 MDHEN, CDR2 SYDVKM. Trimming took off 6 bases at V and 3 bases at J, with 24 bases between the two ends. CDR3 sequence: CASSPWGGGGVGYEQYF. As DNA, the CDR3 is TGTGCCAGCAGCCCCTGGGGGGGTGGGGGCGTGGGCTACGAGCAGTACTTC. The complete variable domain, with remaining parts taken from reference TRBV28 and TRBJ2-7, reads DVKVTQSSRYLVKRTGEKVFLECVQDMDHENMFWYRQDPGLGLRLIYFSYDVKMKEKGDIPEGYSVSREKKERFSLILESASTNQTSMYLCASSPWGGGGVGYEQYFGPGTRLTVT.

The rearrangement joins TRBV20-1 to TRBJ2-7; D call uncertain. This CDR3 is 14 amino acids long. Germline CDR1 and CDR2: DFQATT and SNEGSKA (reference sequence). The V and J ends lost 3 bases and 0 bases respectively, with 12 bases between them. The CDR3 DNA is TGCAGTGCTAGGTTTCAGACCTCCTCCTACGAGCAGTACTTC. It translates to CSARFQTSSYEQYF.

V gene TRBV20-1 combines with J gene TRBJ1-2; TRBD1 might be the D (5 bases). The CDR3 extends over 12 amino acids. Germline CDR1 and CDR2: DFQATT and SNEGSKA (reference sequence). Trimming shortened V by 3 bases and J by 3 bases, and 8 bases separated the two germline ends. Here the CDR3 reads CSARGQDYGYTF. DNA of the CDR3: TGCAGTGCTAGGGGGCAGGACTATGGCTACACCTTC.

This clonotype occurred many times. The V gene is TRBV29-1, the J gene TRBJ2-3; 10 bases are shared with TRBD1. The CDR3 is made up of 13 amino acids. CDR1 is SQVTM and CDR2 is ANQGSEA in the germline V gene. V was pared by 7 bases and J by 4 bases, with 5 bases of the junction left unmatched. CDR3 sequence reads: CSARQGAADTQYF. The CDR3 DNA is TGCAGCGCCCGACAGGGGGCCGCAGATACGCAGTATTTT.

The chain uses TRBV9 and TRBJ2-1; D perhaps matches TRBD2 (6 bases). The CDR3 contains 16 residues. V shed 0 bases and J shed 0 bases, with 10 bases lying between them. Germline lookup yields CDR1 SGDLS and CDR2 YYNGEE. The CDR3 DNA follows: TGTGCCAGCAGCGTAGGCGGGGCGAGCTCCTACAATGAGCAGTTCTTC. This encodes CASSVGGASSYNEQFF.